The sequence of this T cell receptor beta chain was determined in a study of CD8+CD57+ T cells in acquired aplastic anemia. Across the whole study: Sorted CD4+ and CD8+ cells yielded roughly 3.2 ug of DNA on average.

Regarding this clonotype: Its antigen is undetermined.

Researchers used genomic DNA as the template to profile TCR beta VDJ and CDR3. MiXCR, run by TCRdb on the reads, gives a single entry per CDR3 protein. The table includes about 180,000 distinct CDR3 sequences, nearly 50% detected once. Patients included in sequencing had previously demonstrated CD8+CD57+ cell expansion by flow cytometry. Study observations and caveats: Patients showed no significant difference from controls in CD8+ Simpson's diversity.

Trimming removed 1 base from V and 1 base from J, with 11 bases in between. Per the germline V gene, CDR1 is MGHRA and CDR2 is YSYEKL. This CDR3 spans 16 amino acids. The J gene is TRBJ1-5, the V gene TRBV4-1; tentatively, D is TRBD1 (5 bases). This clonotype originated in a human donor with aplastic anemia. Sequencing was done on a sample of sorted CD4+, CD8+, or CD8+CD57+ T cells (not recorded which) from PBMCs. In nucleotides, the CDR3 is TGCGCCAGCAGCCAAGGAGGGGTTGGGAGCAATCAGCCCCAGCATTTT. Protein product: CASSQGGVGSNQPQHF.